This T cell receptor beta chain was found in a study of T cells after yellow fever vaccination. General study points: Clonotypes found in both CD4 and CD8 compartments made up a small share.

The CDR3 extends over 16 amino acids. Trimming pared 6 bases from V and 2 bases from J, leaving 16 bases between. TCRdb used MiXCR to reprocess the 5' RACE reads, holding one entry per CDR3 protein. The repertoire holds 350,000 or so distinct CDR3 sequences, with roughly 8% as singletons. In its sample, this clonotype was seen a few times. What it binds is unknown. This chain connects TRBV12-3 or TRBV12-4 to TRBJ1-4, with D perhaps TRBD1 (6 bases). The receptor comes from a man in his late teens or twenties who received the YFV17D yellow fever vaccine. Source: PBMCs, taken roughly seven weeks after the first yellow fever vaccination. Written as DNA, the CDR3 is TGTGCCAGCAGCCCCGGGTGGGGGGCCACTAATGAAAAACTGTTTTTT. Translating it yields CASSPGWGATNEKLFF.